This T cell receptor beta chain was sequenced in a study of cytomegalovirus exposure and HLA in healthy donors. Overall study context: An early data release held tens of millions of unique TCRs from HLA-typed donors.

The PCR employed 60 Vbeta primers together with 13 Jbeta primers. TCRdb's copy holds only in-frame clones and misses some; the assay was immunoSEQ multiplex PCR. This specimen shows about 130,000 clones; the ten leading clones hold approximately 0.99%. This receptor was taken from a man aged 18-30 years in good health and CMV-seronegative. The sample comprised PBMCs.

The CDR3 here is CASNIAGGPGEQFF. DNA for the CDR3: TGTGCCAGCAATATAGCGGGAGGGCCGGGGGAGCAGTTCTTC. The chain employs TRBV13 and TRBJ2-1; 11 bases align to TRBD2. The ends lost 7 bases at V and 10 bases at J; junction bases unmatched: 9. In germline, CDR1 is PRHDT, CDR2 FYEKMQ (reference sequence). CDR3 length: 14 amino acids.